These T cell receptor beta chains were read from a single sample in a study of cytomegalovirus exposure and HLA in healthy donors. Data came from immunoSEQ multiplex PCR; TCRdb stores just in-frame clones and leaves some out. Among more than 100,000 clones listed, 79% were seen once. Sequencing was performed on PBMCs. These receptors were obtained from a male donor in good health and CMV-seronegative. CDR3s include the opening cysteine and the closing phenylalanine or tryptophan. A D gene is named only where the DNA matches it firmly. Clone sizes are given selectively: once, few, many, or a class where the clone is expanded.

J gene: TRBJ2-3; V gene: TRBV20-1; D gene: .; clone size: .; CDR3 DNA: TGCAGTGCTAGAGATGTAAATACGCAGTATTTT; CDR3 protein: CSARDVNTQYF
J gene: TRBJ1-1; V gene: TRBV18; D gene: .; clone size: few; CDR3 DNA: TGTGCCAGCTCCCAACTTACTGAAGCTTTCTTT; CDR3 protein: CASSQLTEAFF
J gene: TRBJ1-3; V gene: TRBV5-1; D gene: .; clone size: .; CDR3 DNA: TGCGCCAGCAGCTCTCCTAGTGGAAACACCATATATTTT; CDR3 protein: CASSSPSGNTIYF
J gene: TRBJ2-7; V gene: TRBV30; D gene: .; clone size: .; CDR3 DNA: TGTGCCTGGGCTTTTAAACAGGGCCTCATGGAGCAGTACTTC; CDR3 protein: CAWAFKQGLMEQYF
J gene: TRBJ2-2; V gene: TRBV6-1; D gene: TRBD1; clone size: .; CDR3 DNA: TGTGCCAGCAGTCCCGGGACAGCCAACACCGGGGAGCTGTTTTTT; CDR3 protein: CASSPGTANTGELFF
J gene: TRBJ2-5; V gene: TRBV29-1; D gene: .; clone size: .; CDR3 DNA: TGCAGCGTTGAAACCAGGGGTAGTACCGAGACCCAGTACTTC; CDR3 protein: CSVETRGSTETQYF
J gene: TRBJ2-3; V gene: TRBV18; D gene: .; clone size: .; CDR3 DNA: TGTGCCAGCTCACCACCTAGCCTAGCCGTTGATACGCAGTATTTT; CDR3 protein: CASSPPSLAVDTQYF
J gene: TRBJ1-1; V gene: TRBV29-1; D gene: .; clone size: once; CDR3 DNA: TGCAGCGTTAAAGGGGGACTCCAGAACACTGAAGCTTTCTTT; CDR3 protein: CSVKGGLQNTEAFF
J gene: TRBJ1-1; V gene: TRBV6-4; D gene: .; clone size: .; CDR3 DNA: TGTGCCAGCAGTCGACAGGTGAACACTGAAGCTTTCTTT; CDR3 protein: CASSRQVNTEAFF
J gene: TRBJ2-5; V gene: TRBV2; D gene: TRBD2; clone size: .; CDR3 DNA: TGTGCCAGCAGTGAGTATAGCGGGGGCCAAGAGACCCAGTACTTC; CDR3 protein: CASSEYSGGQETQYF
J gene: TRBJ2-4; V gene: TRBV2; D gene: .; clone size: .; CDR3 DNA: TGTGCCAGCAGTGAGGCCAGACTCTTCGAAAACATTCAGTACTTC; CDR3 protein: CASSEARLFENIQYF
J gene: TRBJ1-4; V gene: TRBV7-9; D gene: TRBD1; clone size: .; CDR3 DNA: TGTGCCAGCAGCTTAGGGACAGGGAATGAAAAACTGTTTTTT; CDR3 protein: CASSLGTGNEKLFF